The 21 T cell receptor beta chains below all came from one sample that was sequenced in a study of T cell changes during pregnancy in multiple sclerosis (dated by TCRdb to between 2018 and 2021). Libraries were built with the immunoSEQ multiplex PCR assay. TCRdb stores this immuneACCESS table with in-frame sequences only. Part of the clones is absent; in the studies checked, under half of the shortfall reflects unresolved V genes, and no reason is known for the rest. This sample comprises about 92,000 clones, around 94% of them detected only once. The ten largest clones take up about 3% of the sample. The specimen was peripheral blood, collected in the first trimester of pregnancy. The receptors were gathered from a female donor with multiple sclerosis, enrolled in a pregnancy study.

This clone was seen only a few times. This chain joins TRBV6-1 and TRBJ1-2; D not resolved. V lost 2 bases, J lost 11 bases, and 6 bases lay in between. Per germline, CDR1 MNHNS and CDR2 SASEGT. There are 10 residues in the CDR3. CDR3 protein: CASSEILYTF. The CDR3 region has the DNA TGTGCCAGCAGTGAAATTCTGTACACCTTC.

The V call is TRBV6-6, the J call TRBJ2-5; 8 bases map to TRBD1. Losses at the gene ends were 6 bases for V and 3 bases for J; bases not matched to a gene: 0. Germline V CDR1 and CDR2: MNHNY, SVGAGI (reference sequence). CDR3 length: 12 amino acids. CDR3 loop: CASRTGEETQYF. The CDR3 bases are TGTGCCAGCAGGACAGGGGAAGAGACCCAGTACTTC.

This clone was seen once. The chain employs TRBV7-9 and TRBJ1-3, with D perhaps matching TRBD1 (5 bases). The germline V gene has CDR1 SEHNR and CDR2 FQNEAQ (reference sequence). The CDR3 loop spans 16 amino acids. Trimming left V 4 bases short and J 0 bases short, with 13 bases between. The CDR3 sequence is CASSSHRSLSGNTIYF. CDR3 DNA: TGTGCCAGCAGCTCGCACAGGAGCCTCTCTGGAAACACCATATATTTT. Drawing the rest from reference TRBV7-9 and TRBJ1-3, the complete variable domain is DTGVSQNPRHKITKRGQNVTFRCDPISEHNRLYWYRQTLGQGPEFLTYFQNEAQLEKSRLLSDRFSAERPKGSFSTLEIQRTEQGDSAMYLCASSSHRSLSGNTIYFGEGSWLTVV.

The DNA of the CDR3 is TGTGCCAGCAGCATAGGGGGCCTAGTTAGCAATGAGCAGTTCTTC. Translated, it gives CASSIGGLVSNEQFF. J is TRBJ2-1 and V is TRBV6-5, with 7 nucleotides matching TRBD1. CDR1 MNHEY and CDR2 SVGAGI come from the germline V gene. Losses at the gene ends were 6 bases for V and 6 bases for J; bases not matched to a gene: 11. This CDR3 spans 15 amino acids.

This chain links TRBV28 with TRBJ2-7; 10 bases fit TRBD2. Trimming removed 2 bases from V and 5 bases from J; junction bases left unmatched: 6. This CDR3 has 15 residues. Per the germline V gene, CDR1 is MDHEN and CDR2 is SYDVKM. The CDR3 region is CASSLVTSGTNEQYF. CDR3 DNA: TGTGCCAGCAGTTTAGTTACTAGCGGGACAAACGAGCAGTACTTC. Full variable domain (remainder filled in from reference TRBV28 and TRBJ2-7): DVKVTQSSRYLVKRTGEKVFLECVQDMDHENMFWYRQDPGLGLRLIYFSYDVKMKEKGDIPEGYSVSREKKERFSLILESASTNQTSMYLCASSLVTSGTNEQYFGPGTRLTVT.

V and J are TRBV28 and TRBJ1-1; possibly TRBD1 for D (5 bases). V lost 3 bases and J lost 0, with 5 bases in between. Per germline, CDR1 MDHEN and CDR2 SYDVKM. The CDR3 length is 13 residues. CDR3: CASSFRVNTEAFF. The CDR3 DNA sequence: TGTGCCAGCAGTTTCAGGGTGAACACTGAAGCTTTCTTT.

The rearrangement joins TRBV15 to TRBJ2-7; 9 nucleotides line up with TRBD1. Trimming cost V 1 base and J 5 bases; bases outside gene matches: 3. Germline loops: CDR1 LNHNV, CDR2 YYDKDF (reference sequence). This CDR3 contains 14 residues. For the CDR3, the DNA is TGTGCCACCAGCAGAGCCGGGACAGGGAACGAGCAGTACTTC. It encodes CATSRAGTGNEQYF.

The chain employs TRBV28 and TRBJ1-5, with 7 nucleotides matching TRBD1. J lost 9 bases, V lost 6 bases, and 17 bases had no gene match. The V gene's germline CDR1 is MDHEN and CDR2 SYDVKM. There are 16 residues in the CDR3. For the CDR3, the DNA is TGTGCCAGCAGCCCACCGGGACAGCCAATACTCAGGCCCCAGCATTTT. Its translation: CASSPPGQPILRPQHF.

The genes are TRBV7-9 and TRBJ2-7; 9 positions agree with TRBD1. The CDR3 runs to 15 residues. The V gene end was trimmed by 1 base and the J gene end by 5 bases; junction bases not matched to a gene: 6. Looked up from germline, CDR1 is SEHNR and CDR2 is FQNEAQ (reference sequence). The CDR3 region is CASSLGDRAVNEQYF. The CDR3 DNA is TGTGCCAGCAGCTTAGGGGACAGGGCTGTCAACGAGCAGTACTTC.

The CDR3 is CASTSENLVYGYTF. As DNA, the CDR3 is TGTGCCAGCACCAGCGAGAACCTTGTCTATGGCTACACCTTC. The chain joins TRBV6-6 to TRBJ1-2, with D uncertain. Germline loops: CDR1 MNHNY, CDR2 SVGAGI (reference sequence). Trimming removed 7 bases from V and 4 bases from J, with 16 bases in between. The CDR3 runs to 14 residues.

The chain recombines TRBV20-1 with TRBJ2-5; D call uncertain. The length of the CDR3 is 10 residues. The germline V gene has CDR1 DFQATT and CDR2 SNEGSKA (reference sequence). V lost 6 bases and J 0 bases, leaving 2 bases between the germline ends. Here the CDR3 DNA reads TGCAGTGCCAACCAAGAGACCCAGTACTTC. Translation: CSANQETQYF.

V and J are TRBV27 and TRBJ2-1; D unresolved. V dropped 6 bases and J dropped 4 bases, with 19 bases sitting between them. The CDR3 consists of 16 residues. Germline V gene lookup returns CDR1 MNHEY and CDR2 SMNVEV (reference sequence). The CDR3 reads CASRPSRHNTYNEQFF. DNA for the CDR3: TGTGCCAGCAGGCCCTCGAGACACAATACATACAATGAGCAGTTCTTC.

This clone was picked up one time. The DNA of the CDR3 is TGTGCCAGCAGCGTACTTGGACAGCAGAACACTGAAGCTTTCTTT. Protein product: CASSVLGQQNTEAFF. The chain has TRBV9 and TRBJ1-1, with D possibly TRBD1 on 6 matching bases. Trimming removed 1 base from V and 1 base from J, with 11 bases in between. CDR1 is SGDLS and CDR2 is YYNGEE in the germline V gene. The CDR3 spans 15 residues.

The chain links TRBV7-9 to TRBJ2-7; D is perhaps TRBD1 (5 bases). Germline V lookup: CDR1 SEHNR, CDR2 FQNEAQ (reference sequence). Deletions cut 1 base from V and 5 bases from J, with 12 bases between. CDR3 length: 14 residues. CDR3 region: CASSLGRREDEQYF. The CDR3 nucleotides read TGTGCCAGCAGCTTAGGACGCAGGGAAGACGAGCAGTACTTC.

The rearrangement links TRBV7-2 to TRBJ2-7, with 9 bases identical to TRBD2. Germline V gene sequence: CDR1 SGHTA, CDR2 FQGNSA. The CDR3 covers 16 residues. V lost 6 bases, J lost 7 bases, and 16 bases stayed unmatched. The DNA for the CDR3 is TGTGCCAGCAGACTTATAGCGGGAGTCAACTCGGGAGAGCAGTACTTC. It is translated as CASRLIAGVNSGEQYF. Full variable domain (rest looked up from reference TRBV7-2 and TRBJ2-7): GAGVSQSPSNKVTEKGKDVELRCDPISGHTALYWYRQSLGQGLEFLIYFQGNSAPDKSGLPSDRFSAERTGGSVSTLTIQRTQQEDSAVYLCASRLIAGVNSGEQYFGPGTRLTVT.

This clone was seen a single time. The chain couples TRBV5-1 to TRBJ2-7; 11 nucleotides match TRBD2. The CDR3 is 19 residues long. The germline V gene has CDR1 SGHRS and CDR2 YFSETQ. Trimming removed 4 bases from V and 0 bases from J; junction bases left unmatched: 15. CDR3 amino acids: CASSENPGLAVVSSYEQYF. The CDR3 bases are TGCGCCAGCAGCGAGAACCCGGGACTAGCGGTTGTGAGCTCCTACGAGCAGTACTTC.

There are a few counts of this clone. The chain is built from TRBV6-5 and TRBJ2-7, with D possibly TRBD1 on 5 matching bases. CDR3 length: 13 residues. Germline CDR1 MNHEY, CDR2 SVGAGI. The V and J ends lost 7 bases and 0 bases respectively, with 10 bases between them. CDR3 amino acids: CASKQASSYEQYF. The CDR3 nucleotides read TGTGCCAGCAAACAGGCATCCTCCTACGAGCAGTACTTC.

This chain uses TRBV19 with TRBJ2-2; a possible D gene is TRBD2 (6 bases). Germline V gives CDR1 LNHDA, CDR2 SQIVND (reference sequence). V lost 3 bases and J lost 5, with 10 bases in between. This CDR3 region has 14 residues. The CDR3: CASSIAGTTGELFF. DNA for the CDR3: TGTGCCAGTAGTATCGCGGGGACTACCGGGGAGCTGTTTTTT.

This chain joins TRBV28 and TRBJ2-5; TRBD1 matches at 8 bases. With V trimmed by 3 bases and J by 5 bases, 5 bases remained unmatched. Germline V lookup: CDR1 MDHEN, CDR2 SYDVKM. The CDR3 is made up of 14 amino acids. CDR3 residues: CASSFDRGWETQYF. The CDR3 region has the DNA TGTGCCAGCAGTTTCGACAGGGGTTGGGAGACCCAGTACTTC.

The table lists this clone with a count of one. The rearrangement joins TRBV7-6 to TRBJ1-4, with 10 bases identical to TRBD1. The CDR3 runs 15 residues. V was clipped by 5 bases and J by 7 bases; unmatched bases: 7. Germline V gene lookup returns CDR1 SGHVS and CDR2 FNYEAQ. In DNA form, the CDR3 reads TGTGCCAGCAGCGCTGGACAGGGGGAGTTTGAAAAACTGTTTTTT. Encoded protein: CASSAGQGEFEKLFF. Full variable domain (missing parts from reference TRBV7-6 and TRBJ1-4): GAGVSQSPRYKVTKRGQDVALRCDPISGHVSLYWYRQALGQGPEFLTYFNYEAQQDKSGLPNDRFSAERPEGSISTLTIQRTEQRDSAMYRCASSAGQGEFEKLFFGSGTQLSVL.

CDR3 nucleotide sequence: TGTGCCTGGAGTTGGGGACAGGCGGTTTTAGGGGAGCAGTACTTC. The encoded protein is CAWSWGQAVLGEQYF. The chain has TRBV30 and TRBJ2-7; 8 bases are shared with TRBD1. Trimming at V came to 2 bases and at J to 7 bases, leaving 13 bases not matched to a gene. CDR1 is GTSNPN and CDR2 is SVGIG in the germline V gene (reference sequence). This CDR3 spans 15 amino acids.